The T cell receptor (beta chain) described here comes from a study of blood T cell repertoires in COVID-19. Participants spanned ages about 18 to 90 years and resided in about two dozen US areas. Cohort placement rested on clinical history that participants reported themselves. Two negative PCRs, clearance, or symptom resolution had been documented for recovered Cohort 3 donors. From germline, CDR1 is MDHEN and CDR2 SYDVKM. The junction had 8 bases not matched to a gene; V was cut back by 5 bases and J by 3 bases. The CDR3 totals 15 residues. In the authors' workflow: Estimation of nucleated cell counts was performed using reference gene primer amplification. Data came from immunoSEQ multiplex PCR; TCRdb stores just in-frame clones and leaves some out. V and J calls and clone size are as listed in that table; D and trimming were resolved from the DNA. The sample shows 150,000 to 200,000 clones, approximately 88% of them seen only once.

Material: PBMCs or T cells enriched from blood (not recorded which). The source is a woman aged 60-75 years who had recovered from COVID-19. The rearrangement joins TRBV28 to TRBJ1-2; 8 bases fit TRBD1. The CDR3: CASSPTTGAHYGYTF. The CDR3 nucleotides are TGTGCCAGCAGTCCCACGACAGGGGCCCACTATGGCTACACCTTC.